These T cell receptor beta chains were read from a single sample in a study of blood T cell repertoires in COVID-19. The table came from immunoSEQ multiplex PCR; TCRdb's copy has only in-frame clones and leaves some out. This sample has around 140,000 clones, with roughly 80% found just once. The sample was peripheral blood. The source of these receptors is an elderly woman with acute or convalescent COVID-19. Both conserved end residues are part of each CDR3. A D gene is named only where the DNA matches it firmly. A row's size may be missing; if present it is once, few, many or a size class.

CDR3 length	V gene	J gene	D gene	clone size	CDR3 DNA	CDR3 protein
16	TRBV5-6	TRBJ2-3	TRBD1	NA	TGTGCCAGCAGCTTGGCCAGGGACAGGAGCACAGATACGCAGTATTTT	CASSLARDRSTDTQYF
12	TRBV30	TRBJ1-1	NA	NA	TGTGCCTGGAGTCGTACCGGCACTGAAGCTTTCTTT	CAWSRTGTEAFF
17	TRBV27	TRBJ1-6	NA	NA	TGTGCCAGCAGTTTAAGATATCCTCCAGGGGCTAATTCACCCCTCCACTTT	CASSLRYPPGANSPLHF
13	TRBV19	TRBJ1-1	NA	once	TGTGCCAGTAGTATAGCACAGAACACTGAAGCTTTCTTT	CASSIAQNTEAFF
14	TRBV19	TRBJ2-5	NA	NA	TGTGCCAGTAGTCTCAACAGGGACCAAGAGACCCAGTACTTC	CASSLNRDQETQYF
14	TRBV27	TRBJ1-1	TRBD1	NA	TGTGCCAGCGCCCTGACAGGGGCGAACACTGAAGCTTTCTTT	CASALTGANTEAFF
16	TRBV5-4	TRBJ2-1	TRBD2	NA	TGTGCCAGCAGCCCGGGACTAAGCCGCACCGAAAATGAGCAGTTCTTC	CASSPGLSRTENEQFF
17	TRBV19	TRBJ2-1	TRBD2	NA	TGTGCCAGTAGTCGCCTAGCGGGAGGATCTCTCTACAATGAGCAGTTCTTC	CASSRLAGGSLYNEQFF
18	TRBV7-2	TRBJ2-1	TRBD2	NA	TGTGCCAGCAGCTTACACGTACCCACTAGCGGGAGCATCAATGAGCAGTTCTTC	CASSLHVPTSGSINEQFF
14	TRBV27	TRBJ1-6	NA	NA	TGTGCCAGCAGTCCCTCGGGTGAGGATTCACCCCTCCACTTT	CASSPSGEDSPLHF
13	TRBV7-9	TRBJ2-2	NA	NA	TGTGCCAGCAGCCTAACTAGCACCGGGGAGCTGTTTTTT	CASSLTSTGELFF
16	TRBV14	TRBJ2-5	TRBD1	NA	TGTGCCAGCAGCCAACAAAGACAGGGGCACGGGGGGACCCAGTACTTC	CASSQQRQGHGGTQYF
14	TRBV7-9	TRBJ2-7	NA	few	TGTGCCAGCAGCTCCGCGCGCCCCTCCTACGAGCAGTACTTC	CASSSARPSYEQYF
13	TRBV14	TRBJ1-6	NA	few	TGTGCCAGCTCGGACAGTGTTAATTCACCCCTCCACTTT	CASSDSVNSPLHF
17	TRBV7-2	TRBJ2-6	NA	NA	TGTGCCAGCAGCTCGAAACAGGGACCTTCTGGGGCCAACGTCCTGACTTTC	CASSSKQGPSGANVLTF
13	TRBV7-2	TRBJ1-1	NA	NA	TGTGCCAGCACGCAGCGGAGAGAGGCTGAAGCTTTCTTT	CASTQRREAEAFF
15	TRBV7-2	TRBJ2-1	TRBD2	NA	TGTGCCAGCAGCCCAAAAATAGCGGGCTCCAATGAGCAGTTCTTC	CASSPKIAGSNEQFF
15	TRBV6-5	TRBJ2-7	TRBD2	NA	TGTGCCAGCAGACCCAATTTAGCGGGGATTTACGAGCAGTACTTC	CASRPNLAGIYEQYF
14	TRBV5-6	TRBJ1-2	NA	NA	TGTGCCAGCAACCCGCGGGGGGTCTTAAGAGGCTACACCTTC	CASNPRGVLRGYTF
16	TRBV5-5	TRBJ2-7	TRBD2	NA	TGTGCCAGCAGCTCCGGGACTAGCGGGAGCCCCTACGAGCAGTACTTC	CASSSGTSGSPYEQYF
15	TRBV3-1/TRBV3-2	TRBJ1-2	TRBD1	NA	TGTGCCAGCAGCCCAGACAGGGATCCTAGCTATGGCTACACCTTC	CASSPDRDPSYGYTF
10	TRBV12-3/TRBV12-4	TRBJ2-2	NA	NA	TGTGCCAGCGGAGCCGGGGAGCTGTTTTTT	CASGAGELFF
18	TRBV6-1	TRBJ2-1	NA	NA	TGTGCCAGCAGTGAACCGAGACTCCTTATGACTTCCTACAATGAGCAGTTCTTC	CASSEPRLLMTSYNEQFF
17	TRBV6-1	TRBJ2-3	TRBD2	NA	TGTGCCAGCAGTGCCTCGGCTAGCGGGATGTTTAGAGATACGCAGTATTTT	CASSASASGMFRDTQYF
16	TRBV7-6	TRBJ1-3	NA	NA	TGTGCCAGCAGCTTAACGTCAGTCCCCTCTGGAAACACCATATATTTT	CASSLTSVPSGNTIYF
19	TRBV5-1	TRBJ2-6	NA	NA	TGCGCCAGCAGCTTGGGTTCCGGACAGATTTTCACTGGGGCCAACGTCCTGACTTTC	CASSLGSGQIFTGANVLTF
17	TRBV11-2	TRBJ2-1	TRBD2	NA	TGTGCCAGCAGATCCGGGACTAGCGATATCTCCTACAATGAGCAGTTCTTC	CASRSGTSDISYNEQFF
13	TRBV5-6	TRBJ2-7	TRBD1	NA	TGTGCCAGCAGCAGGGACAGGTCCCACGAGCAGTACTTC	CASSRDRSHEQYF
14	TRBV7-2	TRBJ1-1	TRBD1	NA	TGTGCCAGCAGCTATGGGGACAGGGCCACTGAAGCTTTCTTT	CASSYGDRATEAFF
15	TRBV19	TRBJ2-2	TRBD1	NA	TGTGCCAGCTCGGACAGGGGATATAGCACCGGGGAGCTGTTTTTT	CASSDRGYSTGELFF
13	TRBV11-2	TRBJ2-2	NA	few	TGTGCCAGCAGCTTGACAAACACCGGGGAGCTGTTTTTT	CASSLTNTGELFF
15	TRBV5-1	TRBJ2-7	TRBD1	NA	TGCGCCAGCAGCTTGGCCGACAGGGGGATCTCCGAGCAGTACTTC	CASSLADRGISEQYF
15	TRBV14	TRBJ1-3	NA	NA	TGTGCCAGCAGCAAAGGACGGGTCTCTGGAAACACCATATATTTT	CASSKGRVSGNTIYF
14	TRBV19	TRBJ2-7	NA	NA	TGTGCCAGTAGGATGGCAGACAGCTCCTACGAGCAGTACTTC	CASRMADSSYEQYF
13	TRBV15	TRBJ1-2	TRBD1	NA	TGTGCCACCAGCACGGGACAGGGATACGGCTACACCTTC	CATSTGQGYGYTF
14	TRBV7-2	TRBJ2-5	TRBD1	NA	TGTGCCAGCAGCACACAGGGGGCAGGAGAGACCCAGTACTTC	CASSTQGAGETQYF
15	TRBV6-6	TRBJ1-1	TRBD1	NA	TGTGCCAGCAGTAGAAAGACAGGGGAGGGGACTGAAGCTTTCTTT	CASSRKTGEGTEAFF
15	TRBV4-3	TRBJ2-3	NA	NA	TGCGCCAGCAGCCACCGACTAGATATCGCAGATACGCAGTATTTT	CASSHRLDIADTQYF
13	TRBV2	TRBJ1-2	NA	NA	TGTGCCAGCAGTACAGGGCCCACTAATGGCTACACCTTC	CASSTGPTNGYTF
15	TRBV10-3	TRBJ2-7	TRBD2	NA	TGTGCCATCAGACCGACTAGCGGGACAACCTACGAGCAGTACTTC	CAIRPTSGTTYEQYF
15	TRBV5-1	TRBJ1-5	TRBD1	NA	TGCGCCAGCAGCTCCGGACAGGGCGTTCATCAGCCCCAGCATTTT	CASSSGQGVHQPQHF
15	TRBV14	TRBJ1-3	TRBD1	few	TGTGCCACCTCGGGACAGCTACATTCTGGAAACACCATATATTTT	CATSGQLHSGNTIYF
13	TRBV5-1	TRBJ2-3	NA	NA	TGCGCCAGCAGCTTGGAGGGGGAAGTTACGCAGTATTTT	CASSLEGEVTQYF
13	TRBV7-8	TRBJ1-2	NA	NA	TGTGCCAGCAGCCCGACAGGAATCTATGGCTACACCTTC	CASSPTGIYGYTF
15	TRBV10-3	TRBJ1-2	NA	NA	TGTGCCATCAGTGAGGCGGATAAGGGGAAGGATGGCTACACCTTC	CAISEADKGKDGYTF
15	TRBV19	TRBJ1-1	NA	NA	TGTGCCAGTAGTATAGGGGGGGTGAGGATGGCTGAAGCTTTCTTT	CASSIGGVRMAEAFF
15	TRBV24-1	TRBJ1-5	TRBD1	NA	TGTGCCACCAGTGACCACGACAGGGACAATCAGCCCCAGCATTTT	CATSDHDRDNQPQHF
13	TRBV5-8	TRBJ1-2	TRBD1	NA	TGTGCCAGCAGAAACAGGGGGGTCTATGGCTACACCTTC	CASRNRGVYGYTF
15	TRBV5-6	TRBJ1-1	NA	NA	TGTGCCAGCAGCCCCTGGGGCACATTGAACACTGAAGCTTTCTTT	CASSPWGTLNTEAFF
13	TRBV7-2	TRBJ2-5	TRBD2	NA	TGTGCCAGCAGCCGGACGGGGGGAGAGACCCAGTACTTC	CASSRTGGETQYF
14	TRBV7-8	TRBJ1-1	NA	NA	TGTGCCAGCAGCTCTAGTGGATTGAGCACTGAAGCTTTCTTT	CASSSSGLSTEAFF
14	TRBV7-8	TRBJ1-5	TRBD1	NA	TGTGCCAGCAGCGTGGGACAGGGGTTTCAGCCCCAGCATTTT	CASSVGQGFQPQHF
15	TRBV5-1	TRBJ2-6	NA	NA	TGCGCCAGCAGCTTGGGGACAGCTGGGGCCAACGTCCTGACTTTC	CASSLGTAGANVLTF
17	TRBV5-6	TRBJ2-3	TRBD2	NA	TGTGCCAGCAGCTTGGGCGTAGCGGGGGACCTCACAGATACGCAGTATTTT	CASSLGVAGDLTDTQYF
14	TRBV5-1	TRBJ1-2	NA	NA	TGCGCCAGCAGCTCCTGGGGGGGCAACTATGGCTACACCTTC	CASSSWGGNYGYTF
13	TRBV29-1	TRBJ2-2	TRBD1	NA	TGCAGCGCCCGACAGGGGGGCACCGGGGAGCTGTTTTTT	CSARQGGTGELFF
15	TRBV11-2	TRBJ2-7	TRBD2	NA	TGTGCCAGCAGCGGATGGACTAGCGGGGACTACGAGCAGTACTTC	CASSGWTSGDYEQYF
16	TRBV4-1	TRBJ1-5	TRBD1	NA	TGCGCCAGCAGCCAAGATTGGGACAGTCTAAATCAGCCCCAGCATTTT	CASSQDWDSLNQPQHF
15	TRBV15	TRBJ1-5	TRBD1	NA	TGTGCCACCAGCGATATTACAGGGGGCAGTCAGCCCCAGCATTTT	CATSDITGGSQPQHF